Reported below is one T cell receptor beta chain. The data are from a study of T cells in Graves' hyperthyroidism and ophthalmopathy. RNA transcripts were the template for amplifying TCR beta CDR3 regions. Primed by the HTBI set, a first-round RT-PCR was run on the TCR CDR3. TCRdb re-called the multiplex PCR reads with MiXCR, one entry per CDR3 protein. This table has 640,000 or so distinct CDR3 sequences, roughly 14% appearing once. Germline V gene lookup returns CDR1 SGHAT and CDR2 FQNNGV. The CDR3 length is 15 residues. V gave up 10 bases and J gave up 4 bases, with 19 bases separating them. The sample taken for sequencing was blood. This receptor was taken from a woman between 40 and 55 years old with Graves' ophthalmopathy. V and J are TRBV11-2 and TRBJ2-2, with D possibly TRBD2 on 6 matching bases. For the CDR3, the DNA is TGTGCCACCTCATTACGGCGGGGTGGCACCGGGGAGCTGTTTTTT. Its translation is CATSLRRGGTGELFF. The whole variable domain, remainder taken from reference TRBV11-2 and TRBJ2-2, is EAGVAQSPRYKIIEKRQSVAFWCNPISGHATLYWYQQILGQGPKLLIQFQNNGVVDDSQLPKDRFSAERLKGVDSTLKIQPAKLEDSAVYLCATSLRRGGTGELFFGEGSRLTVL.